This paragraph covers one T cell receptor (beta chain) sequence. The CDR3 has 14 amino acids. CDR1 and CDR2 (germline): MDHEN, SYDVKM. In the source study's methods: Amplification of reference gene primers provided the estimated nucleated cell counts. Produced via immunoSEQ multiplex PCR; TCRdb's table is partial and in-frame only. V and J calls and clone size are given by that table; D and trimming were obtained from the DNA. The table includes about 200,000 clones, over 60% detected once. These data come from a study of blood T cell repertoires in COVID-19. In the study overall: In each case, the material was cDNA or gDNA derived from T cells, B-cell-depleted T cells, or PBMCs.

The genes are TRBV28 and TRBJ2-7; D is possibly TRBD1 (5 bases). Sequenced material: peripheral blood. The receptor's source is a woman between 65 and 79 years old with acute or convalescent COVID-19. CDR3 sequence reads: CATNTLRELHEQYF. DNA of the CDR3: TGTGCTACGAATACCCTCAGGGAACTCCACGAGCAGTACTTC.